Below are 6 T cell receptor beta chains sequenced from a single sample in a study of T cell repertoires in cytomegalovirus infection. TCRdb called the reads again in MiXCR, with one record for every CDR3 protein. The data show 450,000 to 600,000 distinct CDR3 sequences, approximately 10% seen once. What was sequenced was PBMCs. Receptors were obtained from a human donor in good health (CMV status not recorded). Some clones in this sample may be carry-over from other donors' samples.

This clonotype was detected many times. The chain links TRBV7-2 to TRBJ2-1, with 12 positions matching TRBD2. The CDR3 is 16 amino acids. CDR1 and CDR2 from the germline V gene are SGHTA and FQGNSA. The junction had 5 bases not matched to a gene; V was cut back by 1 base and J by 7 bases. CDR3: CASSLGTSGGWNEQFF. CDR3 nucleotides: TGTGCCAGCAGCTTAGGAACTAGCGGGGGGTGGAATGAGCAGTTCTTC.

This clonotype was seen ten or more times. V is TRBV2 and J is TRBJ2-7, with 7 bases aligning to TRBD2. CDR1 and CDR2 from the germline V gene are SNHLY and FYNNEI. This CDR3 is built from 15 residues. After removal of 2 bases from V and 0 bases from J, the junction contained 4 bases not matched to a gene. CDR3 amino acids: CASSESAGVSYEQYF. The CDR3, as DNA: TGTGCCAGCAGTGAATCTGCGGGGGTCTCCTACGAGCAGTACTTC.

This clonotype was counted ten times or more. This rearrangement joins TRBV7-2 to TRBJ2-1, with D perhaps being TRBD1 or TRBD2 (5 bases each). The V end was cut by 1 base, the J end by 9 bases, with 19 bases between. CDR1 and CDR2 (germline): SGHTA, FQGNSA. The CDR3 covers 16 residues. CDR3 region: CASSLDLLSKRGEQFF. CDR3 nucleotide sequence: TGTGCCAGCAGCTTAGATCTCCTAAGTAAGAGGGGTGAGCAGTTCTTC.

This chain connects TRBV6-6 to TRBJ1-6; D call uncertain. CDR3 length equals 11 residues. Trimming took 7 bases from V and 9 from J, leaving 7 bases between them. Germline assignment: CDR1 MNHNY and CDR2 SVGAGI (reference sequence). This CDR3 is CASIIGSPLHF. CDR3 sequence (DNA): TGTGCCAGCATTATTGGTTCACCCCTCCACTTT.

This clonotype has at least ten counts. The J gene is TRBJ1-1, the V gene TRBV2; no clear D gene. The germline gives CDR1 SNHLY, CDR2 FYNNEI. This CDR3 is 14 amino acids long. The ends were cut back, 1 base at V and 1 base at J, with 7 bases in the middle. CDR3 in DNA: TGTGCCAGCAGTGAAGGTTTGGGGAACACTGAAGCTTTCTTT. Its translation is CASSEGLGNTEAFF.

In its sample, this clonotype was seen many times. This chain links TRBV27 with TRBJ1-5, with 12 bases lining up with TRBD1. The V segment lost 5 bases and the J segment 2 bases; nucleotides outside the gene matches: 10. This CDR3 has 18 residues. The germline CDR1 and CDR2 sequences are MNHEY and SMNVEV (reference sequence). The CDR3 reads CASSHRDRGLGGNQPQHF. CDR3 nucleotides: TGTGCCAGCAGTCACCGGGACAGGGGGCTCGGAGGCAATCAGCCCCAGCATTTT.